This TCR beta chain comes out of a study of cytotoxic CD8 clonotypes in ibrutinib-treated CLL listed by TCRdb under 2021. Regarding the study in general: The cohort was composed of approximately 11 relapsed/refractory and around 14 treatment-naive patients; IGHV unmutated status was identified in roughly 18 patients. Partial responses were observed in roughly 24 patients and complete responses in 2; after a median follow-up of around 68 months, remission was maintained in 15 or so patients and progression was observed in roughly twelve. Response samples were obtained after a median of around 11 months of treatment, with a range of roughly 6 to 36 months. On average, each sample had 255,043 productive templates and under 95,000 productive rearrangements. Of the approximately 90 participants in the trial, about two dozen had longitudinal samples available. Cryopreserved peripheral blood mononuclear cells were obtained before treatment, at response, and at either sustained remission or disease progression. Every sample from remission and from progressive disease was obtained while the patients were still on ibrutinib. What the work shows at the level of the full study, not this receptor alone: Clonality rose at ibrutinib response, remained stable during sustained remission, and dropped back toward baseline at progression. Sampling times were not matched between sustained-remission and progressing patients, and lymph node repertoires were not studied. Public clonotypes were rare and either shrank or stayed stable during treatment, and the rise in clonality at ibrutinib response reflected expansion of private clonotypes. Baseline clonality exceeded that of age-matched healthy donors and correlated strongly with circulating CD8+ T-cell counts.

A MiSeq instrument was used for deep resolution sequencing, which targeted depths ranging from 1 in 1 million up to 1 in 200,000 T cells, with coverage averaging 10x for each clonotype. The immunoSEQ hsTCRB Kit was used to generate the TCR beta libraries. Per the authors' processing: ImmunoSEQ Data Assistant and ImmunoSEQ Analyzer were used for data analysis, and V, D and J genes were assigned according to IMGT definitions. Clonality, which ranges from 0 to 1, was calculated by subtracting the normalized Shannon entropy of productive rearrangement frequencies from one. Only overrepresented clonotypes making up at least 0.05% of each patient's repertoire were included in the public clonotype analysis. Thirteen age-matched healthy donor repertoires from immuneACCESS were used as controls for clonality. Sourced from immuneACCESS, this table was stored by TCRdb with only in-frame sequences that have V and J called. A share of the clones is absent; for the studies checked, an unresolved V gene accounts for under half, and the remainder has no known explanation. Clonal size and the V and J genes are those of that table, whereas D and trimming came from the DNA. The table for this sample lists under 300,000 clones; less than 85% of them were counted only once. The top ten constitute around 5.3% of the sample.

Interpreted using the paper, the time point label stands for: progressive disease on ibrutinib. For TCR beta library preparation, approximately 2 micrograms of genomic DNA was extracted from cryopreserved PBMCs. Longitudinal blood samples from CLL patients on ibrutinib monotherapy underwent high-throughput TCR beta sequencing. The patients were enrolled in a single-center, open-label phase 2 trial of ibrutinib monotherapy. This clone appeared a few times. This clone's antigen is unknown. No base-level quality is on record; no much larger clone is a single base apart. This TCR was sampled from a human donor with chronic lymphocytic leukemia. Specimen: PBMCs, collected at disease progression, from a patient treated with ibrutinib.

DNA sequence: TGTGCCAGCAGCTTAGGACAGTACTACAATGAGCAGTTCTTC. Its product reads: CASSLGQYYNEQFF. The sequence links TRBV7-9 to TRBJ2-1; TRBD1 is possibly the D segment (5 matching bases). CDR1 and CDR2 were assigned from the germline V gene (reference sequence) as SEHNR and FQNEAQ. At the junction V is shortened by 1 base and J by 3 bases, with 7 bases in between. Including cysteine and phenylalanine, the CDR3 has 14 amino acids. Only the CDR3 DNA is retained, 42 bases long and in frame from the first base.